The entry that follows covers one T cell receptor (beta chain) sequence. Its antigen is as yet unknown. At one end the junction does not follow the germline gene, possibly because of a read error. The data derive from a study of tumor-infiltrating lymphocytes in primary liver carcinoma. Bulk tissue was left unsorted, and RNA and DNA were co-extracted from around 18-30 mg of it. Total RNA (about 500 ng) served as template for TCR beta cDNA synthesis primed by a constant-region primer. Slightly modified ARM-PCR, run as three nested multiplex PCR rounds, produced the TCR beta libraries. Forward primers for TRBV1-TRBV30 and a C-beta reverse primer served the first two PCR rounds, at 10 cycles each. TCRdb re-derived calls from the multiplex PCR reads in MiXCR, one entry per CDR3 protein. The sample yields fewer than 80,000 distinct CDR3 sequences, roughly 72% seen once. The CDR3 sequence is 16 residues long. Germline values: CDR1 SGHAT, CDR2 FQNNGV.

Findings of the study overall: It was in tumors, not blood, that the top-250-clone fraction was significantly higher (p = 0.039). Whereas tumor region pairs overlapped more, tumor-adjacent and tumor-blood pairs overlapped less.

The sample comprised tumor-adjacent normal liver tissue. This receptor was identified in a middle-aged man with primary liver carcinoma and hepatitis B virus infection. The chain carries TRBV11-2 and TRBJ1-4; D uncertain. CDR3 nucleotides: TGTGCCAGCAGCCACGGCATAGGTCCAACTAATGAAAAACTGCTTTTT. It encodes CASSHGIGPTNEKLLF.